This record looks at one TCR beta chain sequence and its context. This sample stems from a study of T cell repertoires in MIS-A myocarditis. The method was immunoSEQ multiplex PCR; TCRdb's version includes in-frame clones alone and lacks a portion of them. The sample consists of about 10,000 clones, roughly 84% of them appearing once. The CDR3 runs 13 residues. V lost 0 bases to trimming and J lost 0 bases, with 3 bases between them. Per the germline V gene, CDR1 is GTSNPN and CDR2 is SVGIG (reference sequence). This clonotype originated in a man aged 18-30 years with fulminant myocarditis from multisystem inflammatory syndrome in adults (MIS-A) after COVID-19. The V call is TRBV30, the J call TRBJ1-3; D remains ambiguous. The material sequenced was right ventricle heart tissue obtained at autopsy. The CDR3 region is CAWSVTSGNTIYF. CDR3 in DNA: TGTGCCTGGAGTGTTACCTCTGGAAACACCATATATTTT.